The clone carrying this T cell receptor (beta chain) was observed a single time. Antigen specificity is unknown. The data were obtained in a study of cytomegalovirus exposure and HLA in healthy donors. The wider study: The 130 or so validation repertoires used the same platform as the roughly 720 first-cohort repertoires (as reported by a later analysis). Study findings and constraints: Reports showed the classifier diagnosing cytomegalovirus status with high specificity and sensitivity.

Generated by immunoSEQ multiplex PCR, the TCRdb table keeps only in-frame clones and is missing some. The table records some 200,000 clones, 84% of them present only once. The donors were in the approximately 120-subject validation cohort; that cohort was separate from the roughly 730-subject first cohort. Germline values: CDR1 SGHDN, CDR2 FVKESK. Trimming pared 2 bases from V and 2 bases from J, leaving 15 bases between. The CDR3 spans 16 residues. Input material: PBMCs. The rearrangement links TRBV14 to TRBJ1-1, with a possible D match to TRBD1 (6 bases). The receptor was isolated from a young woman in good health and CMV-seropositive. The chain's CDR3 is CASSQPWDTSNTEAFF. For the CDR3, the DNA is TGTGCCAGCAGCCAACCCTGGGACACCTCTAACACTGAAGCTTTCTTT.